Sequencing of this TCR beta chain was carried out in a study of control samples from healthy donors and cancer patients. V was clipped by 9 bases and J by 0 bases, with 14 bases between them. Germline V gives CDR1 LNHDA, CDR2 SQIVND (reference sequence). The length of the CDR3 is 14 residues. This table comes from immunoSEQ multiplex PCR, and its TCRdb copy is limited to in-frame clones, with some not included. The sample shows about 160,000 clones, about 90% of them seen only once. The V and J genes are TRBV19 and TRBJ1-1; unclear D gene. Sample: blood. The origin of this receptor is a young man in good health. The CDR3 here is CASGSGRMNTEAFF. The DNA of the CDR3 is TGTGCCAGCGGGTCGGGCCGTATGAACACTGAAGCTTTCTTT.